This T cell receptor beta chain was captured in a study of OX40 agonist ivuxolimab in advanced cancers. Trimming left V 9 bases short and J 4 bases short, with 14 bases between. The CDR3 covers 12 residues. Germline CDR1 reads SGHRS; CDR2 reads YFSETQ. This clone came up once. Only in-frame clones appear in the TCRdb table, and some are missing; sequencing was by immunoSEQ multiplex PCR. Of 25,000 to 40,000 clones listed, approximately 84% were seen once; the top ten hold 20% to 25%. The receptor comes from an adult with an advanced solid tumor such as melanoma, head and neck, liver or kidney cancer. The gene calls are TRBV5-1 and TRBJ2-7; D unresolved. The sequenced sample was CD4+ or CD8+ T cells sorted from blood, obtained in a trial of the OX40 agonist ivuxolimab. In DNA, the CDR3 is TGCGCCATCCGACCCCAGTTTTACGAGCAGTACTTC. It encodes CAIRPQFYEQYF.